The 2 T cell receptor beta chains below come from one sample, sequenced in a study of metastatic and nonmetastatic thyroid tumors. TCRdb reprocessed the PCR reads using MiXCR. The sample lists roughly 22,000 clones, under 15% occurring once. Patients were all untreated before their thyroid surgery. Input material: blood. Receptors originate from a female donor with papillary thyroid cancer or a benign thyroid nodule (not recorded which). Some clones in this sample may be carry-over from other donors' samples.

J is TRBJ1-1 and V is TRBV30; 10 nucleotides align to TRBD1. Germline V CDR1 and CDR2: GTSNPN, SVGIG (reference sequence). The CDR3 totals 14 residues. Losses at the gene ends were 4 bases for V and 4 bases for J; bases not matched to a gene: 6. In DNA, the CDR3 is TGTGCCTGGACTTTGACAGGGGGCTTCACTGAAGCTTTCTTT. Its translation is CAWTLTGGFTEAFF.

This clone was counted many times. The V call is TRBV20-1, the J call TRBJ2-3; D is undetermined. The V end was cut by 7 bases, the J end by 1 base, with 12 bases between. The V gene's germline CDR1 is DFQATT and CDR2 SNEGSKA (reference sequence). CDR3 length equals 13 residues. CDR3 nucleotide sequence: TGCAGTGTGAGGCACCCGGGCACAGATACGCAGTATTTT. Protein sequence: CSVRHPGTDTQYF.